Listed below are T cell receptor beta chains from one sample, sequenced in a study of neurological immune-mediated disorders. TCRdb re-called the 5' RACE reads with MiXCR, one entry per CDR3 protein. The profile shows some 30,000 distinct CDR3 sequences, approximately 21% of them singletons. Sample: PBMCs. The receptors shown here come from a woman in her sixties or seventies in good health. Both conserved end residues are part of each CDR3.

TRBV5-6 CASSFDLTSGRDTGELFF
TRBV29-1 CSVVTGEQYF
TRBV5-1 CASSLQGPIDTQYF
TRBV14 CASSQRGPGANVLTF
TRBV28 CASSYVDSSSSPLHF
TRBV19 CASSASWDRKDYGYTF
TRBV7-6 CASSLAGQTYEQYF
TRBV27 CASSTKHTDTQYF
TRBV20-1 CSARDIRTPTYEQYF
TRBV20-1 CSARERGPSSGANVLTF
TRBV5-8 CASSLTGGPTEAFF
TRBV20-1 CSARDRAYEQYF
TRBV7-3 CASSLNRIGTGEGGTQYF
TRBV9 CASSSQDSGGYNEQFF
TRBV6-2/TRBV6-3 CASSYNLAGEYNEQFF
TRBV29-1 CSVVRGETQYF
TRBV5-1 CASSLVAGGSTDTQYF
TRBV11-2 CASALGGGNEQFF
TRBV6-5 CATWAGGGNEQFF
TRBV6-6 CASSHLAGNQPQHF
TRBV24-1 CATSDFASAASTGELFF
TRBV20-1 CSAREFREGSIGFDQPQHF
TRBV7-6 CASSFSARDSPLHF
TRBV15 CATSRDRTESQPQHF
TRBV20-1 CSARDLGRRTYEQYF
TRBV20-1 CSAGGLAGAPGELFF
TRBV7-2 CASSSTVRGEQFF
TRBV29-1 CSVEASRGTQYF
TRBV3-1 CASSQDGREKAFF
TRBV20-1 CSAMPKRDRGFGHHGYTF
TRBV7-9 CASRTPGGTENTIYF
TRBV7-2 CASSLDSYNSPLHF
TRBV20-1 CSAPQGGETQYF
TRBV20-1 CSARVSRQQETQYF
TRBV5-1 CASSSGQGAGEQYF
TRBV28 CASRVAAVSNQPQHF
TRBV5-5 CASSLWGEGNQPQHF
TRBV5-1 CASSAGQGFGANVLTF
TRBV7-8 CASSIRQGGETQYF
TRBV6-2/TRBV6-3 CASSYWGGTEAFF
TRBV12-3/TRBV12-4 CASSLGGGRNQPQHF
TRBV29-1 CNDVSYEQYF
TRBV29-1 CSGQVFIAGHNEQFF
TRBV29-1 CSVEDPSGQYYEQYF
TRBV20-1 CIARDWGQGLNFRSTEAFF
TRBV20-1 CSAPVTSSYEQYF
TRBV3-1 CASSHTPSWGNYISNEQFF
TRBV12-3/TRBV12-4 CASSPQWYEQYF
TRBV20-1 CSASTPDSSYNSPLHF
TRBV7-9 CASSLDGYTF
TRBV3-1 CASSPRTVIGYEQYF
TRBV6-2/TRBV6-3 CASSYSYRESYEQYF
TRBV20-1 CSYYGGTEAFF